The clone carrying this T cell receptor (beta chain) was observed a handful of times. No antigen is known for it. Profiling relied on immunoSEQ multiplex PCR, and the TCRdb table lists in-frame clones only, not all of them. The sample lists more than 100,000 clones, about 90% occurring once. This sample is drawn from a study of T cell responses to AZD1222 COVID-19 vaccine. Germline assignment: CDR1 SGHVS and CDR2 FQNEAQ. V was pared by 1 base and J by 0 bases, with 6 bases of the junction left unmatched. This CDR3 region has 19 residues. Findings of the study overall: At baseline, seropositivity was found in only a handful of AZD1222 recipients. Following two doses of AZD1222, Spike-specific TCR breadth and depth rose. Across the whole spike, CD4 TCRs peaked at regions 160-218 and 743-854. White British people made up most donors, females outnumbered males, and clonal diversity was possibly underestimated.

The gene calls are TRBV7-8 and TRBJ2-1; 13 nucleotides line up with TRBD2. This TCR was recovered from an adult who received the AZD1222 COVID-19 vaccine. The material sequenced was peripheral blood, taken 28 days after the second AZD1222 dose. The CDR3 DNA is TGTGCCAGCAGCTTAGTTGCGGGACTAGCGGGGAGCTCCTACAATGAGCAGTTCTTC. This sequence encodes CASSLVAGLAGSSYNEQFF.